The subject of this entry is one T cell receptor beta chain. Time point indicated: baseline pretreatment blood. Treatment reported: 15 Gy SBRT to primary tumor, nephrectomy 4 weeks later. The data belong to a study of radiation and T cells in renal cell carcinoma. Sequencing used immunoSEQ multiplex PCR; TCRdb keeps in-frame clones, though not all of them. In the table there are under 55,000 clones, approximately 80% of which are singletons. Germline V gene sequence: CDR1 MNHNS, CDR2 SASEGT. The V end was cut by 0 bases, the J end by 9 bases, with 12 bases between. This CDR3 has 14 amino acids. This TCR derives from a woman aged 70 to 79 with renal cell carcinoma. J is TRBJ1-5 and V is TRBV6-1; D unclear. Material: blood, obtained from a patient whose treatment included radiotherapy and nephrectomy. Here the CDR3 DNA reads TGTGCCAGCAGTGAAGCGGGGAGGTTCTTGCCCCAGCATTTT. It codes for CASSEAGRFLPQHF.